The 32 T cell receptor beta chains reported below all come from one sample, sequenced in a study of a mutant IDH1 vaccine in newly diagnosed glioma. Data came from immunoSEQ multiplex PCR; TCRdb stores just in-frame clones and leaves some out. There are 40,000 to 50,000 clones in the sample; around 76% occur only once, and around 6.6% lies in the top ten. For these TCRs, the target antigens are not known. Regarding time point: week 23, last vaccination. In every dose of vaccine, 300 ug of mutant IDH1 20-mer peptide was given alongside topical imiquimod. The sample consisted of PBMCs, taken from a glioma patient whose treatment included an IDH1 peptide vaccine. The receptors originated from a woman aged 40-49 years with glioma. Some clones in this sample may be carry-over from other donors' samples.

J is TRBJ1-3 and V is TRBV5-5; 7 nucleotides match TRBD1. CDR3 length: 14 amino acids. The germline gives CDR1 SGHKS, CDR2 YYEKEE (reference sequence). After removal of 0 bases from V and 8 bases from J, the junction contained 5 bases not matched to a gene. Written as DNA, the CDR3 is TGTGCCAGCAGCTTGGGGGACAGTCTAGACACCATATATTTT. The encoded protein is CASSLGDSLDTIYF. Full variable domain (rest looked up from reference TRBV5-5 and TRBJ1-3): DAGVTQSPTHLIKTRGQQVTLRCSPISGHKSVSWYQQVLGQGPQFIFQYYEKEERGRGNFPDRFSARQFPNYSSELNVNALLLGDSALYLCASSLGDSLDTIYFGEGSWLTVV.

The chain joins TRBV19 to TRBJ1-2; D is ambiguous. Trimming stripped 7 bases from V and 0 bases from J, with 9 bases between. There are 13 residues in the CDR3. Germline V gives CDR1 LNHDA, CDR2 SQIVND (reference sequence). The CDR3 is CASTRSSNYGYTF. The CDR3 DNA sequence: TGTGCCAGTACCCGGTCCTCTAACTATGGCTACACCTTC.

The rearrangement joins TRBV7-2 to TRBJ2-1; D is undetermined. Germline CDR1 and CDR2: SGHTA and FQGNSA. CDR3 size: 13 residues. Trimming stripped 1 base from V and 7 bases from J, with 8 bases between. Here the CDR3 reads CASSLGRRNEQFF. DNA for the CDR3: TGTGCCAGCAGCTTAGGGAGAAGGAATGAGCAGTTCTTC. The variable domain in full, with the rest retrieved from reference TRBV7-2 and TRBJ2-1, is GAGVSQSPSNKVTEKGKDVELRCDPISGHTALYWYRQSLGQGLEFLIYFQGNSAPDKSGLPSDRFSAERTGGSVSTLTIQRTQQEDSAVYLCASSLGRRNEQFFGPGTRLTVL.

This clone was picked up a small number of times. This chain links TRBV11-3 with TRBJ2-1, with unresolved D. Germline loops: CDR1 SGHNT, CDR2 YENEEA. The CDR3 spans 13 residues. The V and J ends lost 4 bases and 4 bases respectively, with 8 bases between them. Here the CDR3 reads CASSSPLYNEQFF. The CDR3 DNA reads TGTGCCAGCAGCTCCCCTCTATACAATGAGCAGTTCTTC.

The V and J genes are TRBV18 and TRBJ1-5; D remains unclear. The V end was cut by 3 bases, the J end by 7 bases, with 10 bases between. Germline values: CDR1 KGHSH, CDR2 LQKENI. The CDR3 sequence is 13 residues long. The CDR3 DNA reads TGTGCCAGCTCACCGGCAGGCAGCCAGCCCCAGCATTTT. It is translated as CASSPAGSQPQHF.

The chain joins TRBV7-9 to TRBJ1-1; D unclear. The CDR3 runs to 14 residues. Germline V gene lookup returns CDR1 SEHNR and CDR2 FQNEAQ (reference sequence). V was shortened by 5 bases and J by 2 bases, with 12 bases between the two germline ends. The CDR3, as DNA: TGTGCCAGCAGCGCCAGATCCCTTAACACTGAAGCTTTCTTT. As protein: CASSARSLNTEAFF. Using reference TRBV7-9 and TRBJ1-1 for the parts outside the CDR3, the full variable domain is DTGVSQNPRHKITKRGQNVTFRCDPISEHNRLYWYRQTLGQGPEFLTYFQNEAQLEKSRLLSDRFSAERPKGSFSTLEIQRTEQGDSAMYLCASSARSLNTEAFFGQGTRLTVV.

In its sample, this clone was seen a few times. The J gene is TRBJ2-5, the V gene TRBV5-1, with D tentatively TRBD1 (6 bases). CDR3 length: 14 amino acids. Germline V gene data show CDR1 as SGHRS and CDR2 as YFSETQ. V dropped 1 base and J dropped 5 bases, with 12 bases sitting between them. CDR3 loop: CASSLIQGPETQYF. In DNA, the CDR3 is TGCGCCAGCAGCTTGATTCAGGGGCCCGAGACCCAGTACTTC.

This sequence joins TRBV5-1 and TRBJ2-7; D may match TRBD1 or TRBD2 (6 bases each). The V gene lost 2 bases and the J gene lost 3 bases, with 15 bases spanning the gap. CDR1 and CDR2 from the germline V gene are SGHRS and YFSETQ. This CDR3 region has 15 residues. The CDR3 spells CASSLWGAQNYEQYF. The DNA of the CDR3 is TGCGCCAGCAGCTTATGGGGGGCACAGAACTACGAGCAGTACTTC.

The rearrangement uses TRBV7-2 and TRBJ2-3; 13 bases agree with TRBD2. The germline CDR1 and CDR2 sequences are SGHTA and FQGNSA. The CDR3 is 16 amino acids. V gave up 5 bases and J gave up 5 bases; unmatched junction bases: 7. CDR3 nucleotides: TGTGCCAGCAGCCTTCGACTAGCGGGGGGAAGAGATACGCAGTATTTT. Residues: CASSLRLAGGRDTQYF.

This chain uses TRBV5-4 with TRBJ1-6, with 11 bases matching TRBD1. CDR1 and CDR2 from the germline V gene are SGHNT and YYREEE (reference sequence). This CDR3 is 14 amino acids long. Trimming at V came to 5 bases and at J to 10 bases, leaving 5 bases not matched to a gene. CDR3 residues: CASRTGTGGSPLHF. For the CDR3, the DNA is TGTGCCAGCAGGACCGGGACAGGGGGATCACCCCTCCACTTT.

V and J are TRBV6-4 and TRBJ2-1; 11 nucleotides agree with TRBD2. CDR3 length equals 15 residues. The germline gives CDR1 MRHNA, CDR2 SNTAGT. Trimming removed 0 bases from V and 6 bases from J; junction bases left unmatched: 1. CDR3 sequence (DNA): TGTGCCAGCAGTGACTCTAGCGGGGGGGCCAATGAGCAGTTCTTC. Its translation is CASSDSSGGANEQFF.

V is TRBV4-1 and J is TRBJ2-5; D gene unclear. CDR3 size: 14 residues. Germline V gene sequence: CDR1 MGHRA, CDR2 YSYEKL. V gave up 1 base and J gave up 1 base, with 7 bases separating them. CDR3 sequence reads: CASSQGFAQETQYF. The CDR3 DNA sequence: TGCGCCAGCAGCCAAGGCTTCGCCCAAGAGACCCAGTACTTC.

This chain links TRBV6-1 with TRBJ2-3, with 9 bases aligning to TRBD2. The CDR3 has 19 amino acids. Trimming removed 0 bases from V and 4 bases from J; junction bases left unmatched: 14. The germline CDR1 and CDR2 sequences are MNHNS and SASEGT. CDR3 in DNA: TGTGCCAGCAGTGAAGCGTCAATGAGGCGGGGGGGCCTCCCAGATACGCAGTATTTT. Its protein product is CASSEASMRRGGLPDTQYF.

The rearrangement links TRBV7-2 to TRBJ1-4; D is uncertain. Germline V gives CDR1 SGHTA, CDR2 FQGNSA. This CDR3 has 15 amino acids. V was clipped by 1 base and J by 7 bases, with 13 bases between them. The DNA of the CDR3 is TGTGCCAGCAGCTTAGGGCAAGCCCGGGGTGAAAAACTGTTTTTT. This sequence encodes CASSLGQARGEKLFF.

The chain carries TRBV29-1 and TRBJ2-1; the match to TRBD2 covers 8 bases. The CDR3 is 14 amino acids. Germline assignment: CDR1 SQVTM and CDR2 ANQGSEA. Germline trimming cut 2 bases from V and 8 bases from J; bases unmatched to any gene: 8. The CDR3 loop is CSVESGRAVYEQFF. In DNA form, the CDR3 reads TGCAGCGTTGAATCCGGGAGGGCTGTATATGAGCAGTTCTTC.

The chain carries TRBV15 and TRBJ1-5; D gene unclear. Trimming pared 1 base from V and 7 bases from J, leaving 5 bases between. This CDR3 has 12 residues. Germline CDR1 is LNHNV and CDR2 is YYDKDF (reference sequence). The DNA for the CDR3 is TGTGCCACCAGCAGAGTTGGGCAGCCCCAGCATTTT. Encoded protein: CATSRVGQPQHF.

This rearrangement joins TRBV7-2 to TRBJ2-5; D is possibly TRBD2 (5 bases). This CDR3 spans 15 amino acids. V lost 4 bases and J lost 1, with 13 bases in between. Germline assignment: CDR1 SGHTA and CDR2 FQGNSA. The CDR3 reads CASSSPLGVQETQYF. CDR3 nucleotide sequence: TGTGCCAGCAGCTCCCCACTCGGGGTCCAAGAGACCCAGTACTTC.

The chain employs TRBV11-3 and TRBJ2-1; D gene ambiguous. V lost 5 bases and J lost 9, with 17 bases in between. CDR3 length equals 14 residues. The germline gives CDR1 SGHNT, CDR2 YENEEA. The CDR3 bases are TGTGCCAGCAGCCCAGCTGGCATTCAGTCTGAGCAGTTCTTC. Amino acid sequence: CASSPAGIQSEQFF.

This clone was counted between two and nine times. This sequence joins TRBV6-6 and TRBJ1-1; unclear D gene. Germline V gives CDR1 MNHNY, CDR2 SVGAGI (reference sequence). V lost 2 bases and J lost 6, with 10 bases in between. The CDR3 contains 13 residues. The CDR3 loop reads CASSYTAGAEAFF. CDR3 nucleotide sequence: TGTGCCAGCAGTTACACGGCAGGAGCTGAAGCTTTCTTT.

This clone was recorded once. This chain joins TRBV1 and TRBJ1-2; the tabulated D call, TRBD1, remains unverified against the DNA. TRBV1 is given as a pseudogene. The CDR3 has 16 residues. The CDR3, as DNA: TGCACCAGCAGCCAAGATTCGGCCAGGGCGAACTATGGCTACACCTTC. This gives the protein CTSSQDSARANYGYTF.

The chain uses TRBV6-5 and TRBJ1-2, with 7 bases identical to TRBD1. Germline assignment: CDR1 MNHEY and CDR2 SVGAGI. This CDR3 region has 12 residues. Trimming cost V 6 bases and J 7 bases; bases outside gene matches: 5. CDR3 sequence reads: CASSRTGGGYTF. DNA for the CDR3: TGTGCCAGCAGCCGGACAGGTGGTGGCTACACCTTC.

This clone was found once. The J gene is TRBJ1-1, the V gene TRBV7-9, with a weak D call TRBD1 (6 bases). The CDR3 runs 13 residues. Trimming left V 5 bases short and J 7 bases short, with 14 bases between. The germline V gene encodes CDR1 SEHNR and CDR2 FQNEAQ (reference sequence). CDR3 sequence reads: CASSPEGGGEAFF. The CDR3 region has the DNA TGTGCCAGCAGCCCTGAAGGGGGAGGTGAAGCTTTCTTT.

The chain recombines TRBV6-1 with TRBJ2-7; unclear D gene. The CDR3 loop spans 14 amino acids. The ends were cut back, 7 bases at V and 3 bases at J, with 16 bases in the middle. Looked up from germline, CDR1 is MNHNS and CDR2 is SASEGT. CDR3 sequence (DNA): TGTGCCAGCATCCTTGGGCCGGCGAGCTACGAGCAGTACTTC. This sequence encodes CASILGPASYEQYF.

The rearrangement joins TRBV5-6 to TRBJ1-5; 7 bases line up with TRBD1. Losses at the gene ends were 1 base for V and 5 bases for J; bases not matched to a gene: 6. Germline V gene lookup returns CDR1 SGHDT and CDR2 YYEEEE. The length of the CDR3 is 15 residues. CDR3: CASSLRQGRDQPQHF. The CDR3 DNA is TGTGCCAGCAGCTTGCGACAGGGAAGGGATCAGCCCCAGCATTTT.

This sequence joins TRBV30 and TRBJ1-2; D might be TRBD1 (6 bases). The V gene lost 3 bases and the J gene lost 8 bases, with 10 bases spanning the gap. Germline V gene sequence: CDR1 GTSNPN, CDR2 SVGIG (reference sequence). The CDR3 runs to 11 residues. CDR3 nucleotides: TGTGCCTGGAGCGGGGGCCACGGCTACACCTTC. It translates to CAWSGGHGYTF. Combining the CDR3 with reference TRBV30 and TRBJ1-2 gives the whole variable domain SQTIHQWPATLVQPVGSPLSLECTVEGTSNPNLYWYRQAAGRGLQLLFYSVGIGQISSEVPQNLSASRPQDRQFILSSKKLLLSDSGFYLCAWSGGHGYTFGSGTRLTVV.

The V gene is TRBV7-9, the J gene TRBJ2-3, with 9 bases fitting TRBD2. J gave up 4 bases and V 0 bases, and 2 bases lay outside the gene matches. The CDR3 has 15 amino acids. CDR1 and CDR2 (germline): SEHNR, FQNEAQ (reference sequence). Here the CDR3 DNA reads TGTGCCAGCAGCTTAGCTAGCGGGGGTTCAGATACGCAGTATTTT. As protein: CASSLASGGSDTQYF.

This sequence joins TRBV28 and TRBJ1-2; TRBD1 matches 8 bases. Per the germline V gene, CDR1 is MDHEN and CDR2 is SYDVKM. V lost 5 bases and J lost 7; bases outside the gene matches: 6. This CDR3 is 13 amino acids long. The CDR3 loop reads CASSQTDRAGYTF. The CDR3 nucleotides are TGTGCCAGCAGTCAGACGGACAGGGCTGGCTACACCTTC.

This clone occurred once. The chain has TRBV7-9 and TRBJ2-5, with D uncertain. Between the trimmed V and J ends, which lost 1 base and 5 bases, there was a span of 8 bases. There are 13 residues in the CDR3. Germline CDR1 SEHNR, CDR2 FQNEAQ (reference sequence). The DNA for the CDR3 is TGTGCCAGCAGCTTAGTAGCATCGGAGACCCAGTACTTC. It codes for CASSLVASETQYF.

This chain uses TRBV2 with TRBJ1-5, with D maybe TRBD1 (5 bases). Trimming stripped 5 bases from V and 1 base from J, with 12 bases between. This CDR3 spans 15 amino acids. Germline values: CDR1 SNHLY, CDR2 FYNNEI. CDR3 in amino acids: CASSPAGQSNQPQHF. The CDR3 nucleotides are TGTGCCAGCAGTCCCGCAGGGCAAAGCAATCAGCCCCAGCATTTT. Full variable domain (missing parts from reference TRBV2 and TRBJ1-5): EPEVTQTPSHQVTQMGQEVILRCVPISNHLYFYWYRQILGQKVEFLVSFYNNEISEKSEIFDDQFSVERPDGSNFTLKIRSTKLEDSAMYFCASSPAGQSNQPQHFGDGTRLSIL.

The chain joins TRBV6-5 to TRBJ1-3; 7 nucleotides line up with TRBD1. The germline CDR1 and CDR2 sequences are MNHEY and SVGAGI. The J segment lost 2 bases and the V segment lost 7 bases, leaving 8 bases of the junction unmatched. The CDR3 totals 15 residues. The CDR3 DNA is TGTGCCAGCACCTCAGGGACAGCAACTGGAAACACCATATATTTT. It codes for CASTSGTATGNTIYF.

This clone was observed a single time. The chain couples TRBV7-9 to TRBJ1-4; D perhaps matches TRBD1 (5 bases). The CDR3 consists of 14 residues. Trimming stripped 1 base from V and 8 bases from J, with 11 bases between. Germline V gives CDR1 SEHNR, CDR2 FQNEAQ (reference sequence). This CDR3 is CASSLGGAREKLFF. DNA of the CDR3: TGTGCCAGCAGCTTAGGGGGCGCGAGGGAAAAACTGTTTTTT.

This chain connects TRBV9 to TRBJ1-2; D gene unclear. The CDR3 length is 16 residues. In germline, CDR1 is SGDLS, CDR2 YYNGEE. Trimming removed 3 bases at V and 0 bases at J, with 15 bases between. CDR3 amino acids: CASSGRAVEANYGYTF. CDR3 DNA sequence: TGTGCCAGCAGCGGTCGGGCGGTTGAAGCTAACTATGGCTACACCTTC.